This entry concerns a single T cell receptor beta chain. The antigen remains unidentified. Looked up from germline, CDR1 is SGHVS and CDR2 is FNYEAQ. The CDR3 runs to 15 residues. J was trimmed by 6 bases and V by 4 bases; bases with no gene match: 7. Using 10%, 30% or 50% RNA, naive CD8 libraries were derived from around 20,000 to 1,000,000 sorted cells. As previously described, bulk TCR libraries were made using listed TCR primers. TCRdb processed the PCR reads anew with MiXCR; each CDR3 protein has one entry. The sample holds approximately 500,000 distinct CDR3 sequences, 25% seen once. The sample belongs to a study of molecular identifiers for immune sequencing clone quantification. General study results and limits: Whereas naive cells kept under 1% of molecules in clones above 20 RNA copies, such clones held over 98% in effectors.

This chain uses TRBV7-6 with TRBJ2-2, with 8 bases fitting TRBD2. This clonotype was obtained from a human donor in good health. Some libraries in this study had Jurkat cell RNA spiked in. Sequences were obtained from naive CD8+ T cells from blood, with Jurkat cell RNA spiked in. Subset meaning: FACS-sorted CD8+CD4-CCR7+CD45RA+ naive T cells. The CDR3 region is CASSSGTSLSGELFF. In nucleotides, the CDR3 is TGTGCCAGCAGCTCCGGGACTAGTCTCTCCGGGGAGCTGTTTTTT.